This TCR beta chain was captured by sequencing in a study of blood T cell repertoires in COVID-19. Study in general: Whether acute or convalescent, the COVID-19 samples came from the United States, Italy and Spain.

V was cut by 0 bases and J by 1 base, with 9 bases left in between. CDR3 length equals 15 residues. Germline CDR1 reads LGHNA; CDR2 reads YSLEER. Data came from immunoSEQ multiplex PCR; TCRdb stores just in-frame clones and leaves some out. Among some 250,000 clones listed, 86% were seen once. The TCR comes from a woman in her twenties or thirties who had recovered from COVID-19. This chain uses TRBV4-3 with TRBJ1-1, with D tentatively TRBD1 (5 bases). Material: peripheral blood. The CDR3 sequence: CASSQDGGENTEAFF. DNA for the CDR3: TGCGCCAGCAGCCAAGATGGGGGGGAGAACACTGAAGCTTTCTTT.